A selection of T cell receptor beta chains follows, all from one sample in a study of T cells in Graves' hyperthyroidism and ophthalmopathy. One entry per CDR3 protein, called by TCRdb with MiXCR from the multiplex PCR reads. The sample lists about 570,000 distinct CDR3 sequences; 14% were seen once. Input material: blood. These receptors were obtained from a woman in her thirties or forties with Graves' hyperthyroidism. Both conserved end residues are part of each CDR3. A D gene is named only where the DNA matches it firmly. A clone size is listed for some rows: how often the clone was seen (once, few, many), or a class if it is expanded.

CDR3,DNA,D,V,J,size
CASSLGGGFEAFF,TGTGCCAGCAGCCTAGGGGGGGGCTTTGAAGCTTTCTTT,-,TRBV12-3/TRBV12-4,TRBJ1-1,-
CASSSPGQYEQYF,TGTGCCAGCAGCTCGCCGGGACAGTACGAGCAGTACTTC,TRBD1,TRBV11-1,TRBJ2-7,many
CASRTGRTGGETQYF,TGTGCCAGCAGAACGGGTAGGACAGGCGGGGAGACCCAGTACTTC,TRBD1,TRBV7-9,TRBJ2-5,-
CASSEYRPGTGGSGANVLTF,TGTGCCAGCAGTGAATATCGACCGGGGACAGGGGGATCTGGGGCCAACGTCCTGACTTTC,TRBD1,TRBV25-1,TRBJ2-6,-
CASSNSGYQETQYF,TGTGCCAGCAGTAATAGCGGATACCAAGAGACCCAGTACTTC,-,TRBV27,TRBJ2-5,many
CASSSSGGDTQYF,TGTGCCAGCAGCTCCTCAGGGGGAGATACGCAGTATTTT,TRBD1,TRBV11-1,TRBJ2-3,many
CASSQDPDPRTDTQYF,TGTGCCAGCAGCCAAGATCCAGACCCTCGCACAGATACGCAGTATTTT,-,TRBV4-2,TRBJ2-3,few
CAIRDRGDEKLFF,TGTGCCATCAGGGACAGGGGAGATGAAAAACTGTTTTTT,TRBD1,TRBV10-3,TRBJ1-4,few
CASSRDRDFKQYF,TGTGCCAGCAGCCGGGACAGGGATTTCAAGCAGTACTTC,TRBD1,TRBV2,TRBJ2-7,many
CSAGKGPDYEQYF,TGCAGTGCTGGGAAAGGACCAGACTACGAGCAGTACTTC,-,TRBV20-1,TRBJ2-7,many
CASSYSKGYGYTF,TGTGCCAGCAGTTACTCGAAGGGGTACGGCTACACCTTC,-,TRBV6-5,TRBJ1-2,few